The entry below describes one T cell receptor (beta chain). The CDR3 is 14 amino acids. CDR1 is MDHEN and CDR2 is SYDVKM in the germline V gene. V was trimmed by 6 bases and J by 6 bases, leaving 15 bases between them. Authors' methods: Amplification of reference gene primers was used by the study to estimate nucleated cell counts. TCRdb's copy holds only in-frame clones and misses some; the assay was immunoSEQ multiplex PCR. The DNA gave D and trimming, while V, J and clone size come from that table. The sample consists of about 220,000 clones, 85% to 90% of them appearing once. This sample was included in a study of blood T cell repertoires in COVID-19. In the study overall: Some COVID-19 samples were acute and others convalescent; all came from the United States, Italy and Spain.

Participants reported their clinical history, and cohort assignment relied on those reports. This TCR derives from a woman between 45 and 60 years old with acute COVID-19. The chain combines TRBV28 with TRBJ1-3, with D possibly matching TRBD1 (5 bases). Sample: PBMCs or T cells enriched from blood (not recorded which). The CDR3 coding sequence is TGTGCCAGCAGGAGTGGAGGGGTACAAAACACCATATATTTT. Amino acid sequence: CASRSGGVQNTIYF.